A single sample gave rise to the 27 T cell receptor beta chains below, sequenced in a study of response to subunit inactivated influenza vaccine. TCRdb ran MiXCR on the RT-PCR reads and lists one entry per CDR3 protein. The sample shows about 500,000 distinct CDR3 sequences, approximately 13% of them seen only once. The starting material was PBMCs from blood, obtained about 40 days after vaccination. These receptor sequences come from a man aged 50-59 years who received an inactivated influenza vaccine.

This clonotype was seen a few times. V gene TRBV11-2 combines with J gene TRBJ2-3, with a possible D match to TRBD2 (5 bases). Germline loops: CDR1 SGHAT, CDR2 FQNNGV. This CDR3 contains 15 residues. Trimming removed 0 bases at V and 4 bases at J, with 11 bases between. The CDR3 loop reads CASSLDGVSADTQYF. The CDR3 DNA reads as TGTGCCAGCAGCTTAGACGGGGTTAGCGCAGATACGCAGTATTTT.

This clonotype was detected once. CDR3 residues: CASSLQRGETQYF. Here the CDR3 DNA reads TGTGCCAGCAGTCTACAGCGGGGGGAGACCCAGTACTTC. The V and J genes are TRBV7-9 and TRBJ2-5; 8 bases are a match to TRBD2. Germline CDR1 SEHNR, CDR2 FQNEAQ (reference sequence). J was trimmed by 5 bases and V by 6 bases; bases with no gene match: 5. The CDR3 contains 13 residues.

The chain links TRBV15 to TRBJ1-1; 7 nucleotides align to TRBD1. The CDR3 extends over 15 amino acids. Germline V CDR1 and CDR2: LNHNV, YYDKDF (reference sequence). Trimming took 1 base from V and 6 from J; bases not matched to a gene: 8. CDR3 nucleotide sequence: TGTGCCACCAGCAGAGTCGCAACAGGGGCGCCTGAAGCTTTCTTT. It encodes CATSRVATGAPEAFF.

This clonotype was found a few times. The chain joins TRBV6-2 or TRBV6-3 to TRBJ2-1; 9 bases agree with TRBD2. Germline CDR1 is MNHEY and CDR2 is SVGEGT. Trimming took 9 bases from V and 7 from J; bases not matched to a gene: 13. The CDR3 contains 15 residues. CDR3 bases: TGTGCCAGTACTGGCGGGAGGGCCTATACTAATGAGCAGTTCTTC. This gives the protein CASTGGRAYTNEQFF.

There are a few counts of this clonotype. This chain uses TRBV27 with TRBJ1-4, with D possibly being TRBD1 (5 bases). Germline CDR1 MNHEY, CDR2 SMNVEV (reference sequence). V gave up 3 bases and J gave up 3 bases, with 14 bases separating them. CDR3 length: 16 amino acids. CDR3: CASSLGRGTANEKLFF. The CDR3 bases are TGTGCCAGCAGTTTGGGGCGGGGAACGGCTAATGAAAAACTGTTTTTT.

This clonotype was seen at least ten times. The chain joins TRBV7-2 to TRBJ2-7, with D tentatively TRBD1 (5 bases). Looked up from germline, CDR1 is SGHTA and CDR2 is FQGNSA. The CDR3 spans 14 residues. The V and J ends lost 3 bases and 6 bases respectively, with 15 bases between them. CDR3 coding DNA: TGTGCCAGCAGCTTTACGGACACTACCGGCGAGCAGTACTTC. This codes for CASSFTDTTGEQYF.

The chain employs TRBV20-1 and TRBJ2-7; possibly TRBD1 for D (5 bases). The germline CDR1 and CDR2 sequences are DFQATT and SNEGSKA (reference sequence). Deletions cut 6 bases from V and 2 bases from J, with 14 bases between. The CDR3 has 13 amino acids. The CDR3 sequence: CSAPRTQTYEQYF. Here the CDR3 DNA reads TGCAGTGCCCCTAGGACACAGACCTACGAGCAGTACTTC.

The gene calls are TRBV12-2 and TRBJ1-3; TRBD1, as called in the table, went unchecked against the DNA. TRBV12-2 is labeled a pseudogene. The CDR3 has 16 amino acids. In DNA, the CDR3 is TGTGCAAGTCGCCTTCCCGGGACAAACTCTGGAAACACCATATATTTT. Residues: CASRLPGTNSGNTIYF.

A few counts support this clonotype. The chain carries TRBV7-9 and TRBJ2-1; 9 bases match TRBD1. Germline trimming cut 5 bases from V and 8 bases from J; bases unmatched to any gene: 10. The germline V gene encodes CDR1 SEHNR and CDR2 FQNEAQ (reference sequence). CDR3 size: 15 residues. CDR3 coding DNA: TGTGCCAGCAGCGCCGGGACAGGGTTTGGCTATGAGCAGTTCTTC. It yields the protein CASSAGTGFGYEQFF.

V usage is TRBV6-5 and J usage is TRBJ2-7; 8 nucleotides match TRBD2. CDR3 length: 15 residues. V lost 0 bases and J lost 2; bases outside the gene matches: 3. CDR1 and CDR2 from the germline V gene are MNHEY and SVGAGI. This CDR3 reads CASSYSARGAYEQYF. CDR3 DNA sequence: TGTGCCAGCAGTTACTCCGCGCGGGGGGCCTACGAGCAGTACTTC.

This clonotype was seen more than once but under ten times. This chain joins TRBV20-1 and TRBJ1-5, with D uncertain. V lost 0 bases and J lost 0, with 12 bases in between. The CDR3 totals 16 residues. Germline V lookup: CDR1 DFQATT, CDR2 SNEGSKA (reference sequence). CDR3 in DNA: TGCAGTGCTAGAGAGGCAGAAAACTATAGCAATCAGCCCCAGCATTTT. Its protein product is CSAREAENYSNQPQHF.

The chain combines TRBV5-6 with TRBJ2-1; D unresolved. This CDR3 spans 14 amino acids. CDR1 is SGHDT and CDR2 is YYEEEE in the germline V gene. Deletions cut 6 bases from V and 9 bases from J, with 19 bases between. Written as DNA, the CDR3 is TGTGCCAGCACCACAGTTAGATTGGGCAGTGAGCAGTTCTTC. This translates into CASTTVRLGSEQFF.

This clonotype appeared many times. The chain couples TRBV12-3 or TRBV12-4 to TRBJ1-1, with D possibly matching TRBD1 (6 bases). V lost 10 bases and J lost 4, with 19 bases in between. This CDR3 has 14 residues. The CDR3 spells CATKQGSKGTEAFF. The CDR3 region has the DNA TGTGCCACCAAGCAGGGGTCGAAAGGCACTGAAGCTTTCTTT.

This clonotype has a handful of counts. The chain carries TRBV7-2 and TRBJ2-7, with D uncertain. This CDR3 contains 13 residues. V lost 1 base and J 7 bases, leaving 11 bases between the germline ends. Germline CDR1 is SGHTA and CDR2 is FQGNSA. The CDR3 is CASSLGFTREQYF. CDR3 bases: TGTGCCAGCAGCTTAGGCTTCACCAGAGAGCAGTACTTC.

This clonotype was seen only a few times. The chain has TRBV20-1 and TRBJ2-3, with 13 bases matching TRBD2. This CDR3 is 18 amino acids long. V lost 0 bases, J lost 8 bases, and 14 bases stayed unmatched. Germline-derived CDR1 and CDR2 are DFQATT and SNEGSKA (reference sequence). CDR3 loop: CSARDGGTSGVRLSTQYF. The CDR3 coding sequence is TGCAGTGCTAGAGATGGTGGGACTAGCGGGGTTAGATTATCTACGCAGTATTTT.

This clonotype was seen many times. This chain links TRBV7-9 with TRBJ1-1; possibly TRBD1 for D (6 bases). Per germline, CDR1 SEHNR and CDR2 FQNEAQ (reference sequence). Trimming removed 1 base from V and 4 bases from J, with 7 bases in between. The CDR3 consists of 13 residues. The CDR3 reads CASSLEGGTEAFF. The CDR3 coding sequence is TGTGCCAGCAGCTTAGAAGGGGGCACTGAAGCTTTCTTT.

V gene TRBV27 combines with J gene TRBJ2-7, with TRBD1 matching over 9 bases. Germline trimming cut 2 bases from V and 3 bases from J; bases unmatched to any gene: 11. Per germline, CDR1 MNHEY and CDR2 SMNVEV (reference sequence). There are 17 residues in the CDR3. This CDR3 is CASSLRNRGRNLYEQYF. CDR3 DNA: TGTGCCAGCAGTTTACGCAACAGGGGGCGAAACCTCTACGAGCAGTACTTC.

This rearrangement joins TRBV6-5 to TRBJ2-7; D is unresolved. Germline V gene data show CDR1 as MNHEY and CDR2 as SVGAGI. The V gene lost 6 bases and the J gene lost 7 bases, with 10 bases spanning the gap. The CDR3 extends over 11 amino acids. The CDR3 DNA sequence: TGTGCCAGCAGCAGCAGGTGGGAGCAGTACTTC. Encoded protein: CASSSRWEQYF.

CDR3 nucleotides: TGTGCCAGCAGCCGTGTCGGGACAGGATCCTACGAGCAGTACTTC. It is translated as CASSRVGTGSYEQYF. The chain links TRBV7-8 to TRBJ2-7; 8 bases line up with TRBD1. Germline CDR1 SGHVS, CDR2 FQNEAQ. The CDR3 length is 15 residues. V dropped 5 bases and J dropped 1; count of bases not matched to a gene: 7.

This clonotype was seen at least ten times. The rearrangement links TRBV12-3 or TRBV12-4 to TRBJ2-1; D unresolved. V dropped 10 bases and J dropped 4 bases, with 8 bases sitting between them. The CDR3 covers 11 residues. CDR3 sequence (DNA): TGTGCCACGAGACCATACAATGAGCAGTTCTTC. The encoded protein is CATRPYNEQFF.

The table lists this clonotype with a few counts. CDR3: CASSQTGLEYGYTF. Here the CDR3 DNA reads TGTGCCAGCTCACAAACAGGGTTGGAGTATGGCTACACCTTC. V and J are TRBV18 and TRBJ1-2; TRBD1 might be the D (6 bases). Germline V gene lookup returns CDR1 KGHSH and CDR2 LQKENI. Trimming removed 4 bases at V and 5 bases at J, with 14 bases between. The CDR3 totals 14 residues.

The V and J genes are TRBV9 and TRBJ2-5, with D perhaps matching TRBD2 (7 bases). Trimming stripped 0 bases from V and 5 bases from J, with 11 bases between. Germline V lookup: CDR1 SGDLS, CDR2 YYNGEE. This CDR3 comprises 14 residues. Here the CDR3 reads CASSVGGGGETQYF. Written as DNA, the CDR3 is TGTGCCAGCAGCGTAGGCGGCGGGGGCGAGACCCAGTACTTC.

This clonotype was seen only a few times. The chain has TRBV11-1 and TRBJ2-7; 9 bases line up with TRBD2. The CDR3 is 18 residues long. Germline-derived CDR1 and CDR2 are SGHAT and FQDESV (reference sequence). V gave up 1 base and J gave up 1 base; unmatched junction bases: 11. The CDR3 bases are TGTGCCAGCAGCTTAGGAGGGAGGAGGCTAGCGGGGTCCTACGAGCAGTACTTC. Residues: CASSLGGRRLAGSYEQYF.

A few counts support this clonotype. The rearrangement joins TRBV6-5 to TRBJ2-3; unclear D gene. This CDR3 is built from 12 residues. The V end lost 2 bases, the J end lost 7 bases, and 7 bases lay between the germline ends. Germline lookup yields CDR1 MNHEY and CDR2 SVGAGI. The CDR3, as DNA: TGTGCCAGCAGTTACGACTTCTATACGCAGTATTTT. Encoded protein: CASSYDFYTQYF.

The rearrangement uses TRBV25-1 and TRBJ1-1; D is ambiguous. The germline V and J ends were trimmed by 2 bases and 4 bases, with 14 bases remaining between them. Germline V gene lookup returns CDR1 MGHDK and CDR2 SYGVNS. The CDR3 is 15 amino acids. This CDR3 is CASSERFEGGTEAFF. The CDR3 DNA follows: TGTGCCAGCAGTGAAAGGTTTGAGGGAGGCACTGAAGCTTTCTTT.

With regard to this clonotype: One base away lies a much larger clone, so this may be a sequencing read error. The rearrangement links TRBV12-3 or TRBV12-4 to TRBJ2-1, with 13 bases fitting TRBD2. The CDR3 is made up of 15 amino acids. Trimming took 6 bases from V and 6 from J; bases not matched to a gene: 5. CDR3 sequence (DNA): TGTGCCAGCAGCCCGGGACTAGCGGGAATCAATGAGCAGTTCTTC. Its translation: CASSPGLAGINEQFF.

This clonotype was seen a few times. V gene TRBV25-1 combines with J gene TRBJ2-7, with 7 bases fitting TRBD1. Per the germline V gene, CDR1 is MGHDK and CDR2 is SYGVNS. Trimming removed 5 bases from V and 7 bases from J; junction bases left unmatched: 8. The CDR3 has 13 residues. The CDR3 nucleotides read TGTGCCAGCAGTAATACAGGGGAGAGGGAGCAGTACTTC. This codes for CASSNTGEREQYF.